The T cell receptor (beta chain) described here comes from a study of blood T cell repertoires in COVID-19 (dated by TCRdb to the early 2020s). The study in broad terms: Collaborator samples came from the United States, Italy and Spain and covered acute and convalescent phases of COVID-19. Sample metadata almost always included a de-identified subject ID, COVID-19 status, age in years and sex. The prospective study material was composed of cDNA or gDNA derived from T cells, B-cell-depleted T cells, or PBMCs. HLA class I and class II types, where available, came from metadata supplied by the sample provider rather than from assay-based typing. Samples came from the ongoing ImmuneRACE study (first 160 participants) plus 1,254 subjects from 6 global collaborators. The repertoires were released in a freely available public database intended as a resource for research on the immune response to SARS-CoV-2. The dataset comprised deeply sampled blood TCRbeta repertoires from subjects exposed to, actively infected with, or recovered from COVID-19.

TCRbeta CDR3 regions were amplified from genomic DNA by means of the immunoSEQ Assay, a bias-controlled multiplex PCR. The paper's data handling went like this. The number of nucleated cells in each sample was estimated from the amplification of reference gene primers within the assay. To quantify the absolute abundance of each unique TCRbeta CDR3 rearrangement, sequence reads were collapsed and filtered. For each sample, productive Simpson clonality was calculated by taking the square root of Simpson's diversity index across productive rearrangements. The source is immuneACCESS, and TCRdb retained only in-frame sequences with V and J called. Part of the clones is not carried over; for the studies checked, unresolved V genes explain less than half of this, and the remainder is unexplained. D and trimming come from the DNA, and the V and J calls and clone size come from that table. In this sample the table shows under 250,000 clones, 65% to 90% of which occur a single time. Approximately 13% of the sample is taken by the ten largest.

The collaborating institutions used their own protocols to collect whole blood in K2EDTA tubes. For TCRbeta analysis, collaborators shipped samples as frozen whole blood, isolated PBMCs, or DNA extracted from either of those sample types. Overall study outcomes, separate from this receptor: The quantity of clinical and demographic metadata differed by source and by participant and was supplied without curation.

CDR1 LGHDT and CDR2 YNNKEL were looked up in the germline V gene (reference sequence). The CDR3 goes from the cysteine to the phenylalanine over 15 residues. Kept here is only the CDR3 DNA, which spans 45 bases and is read in frame from base 1. Germline trimming: 1 base from V, 3 bases from J; junction bases outside gene matches: 4. Concerning this clone: The antigen this receptor binds is unknown. Per-nucleotide qualities are absent, and no much larger clonotype sits a single base away.

The receptor chain draws on TRBV3-1 (or the pseudogene TRBV3-2) and TRBJ2-7; the junction holds 9 bases that match TRBD2. This sequence was found in a human donor in a cohort sampled during active COVID-19. The material sequenced was peripheral blood. The CDR3 amino acid sequence is: CASSQATSGFYEQYF. The DNA reads TGTGCCAGCAGCCAAGCTACTAGCGGGTTCTACGAGCAGTACTTC.